This paragraph covers one T cell receptor (beta chain) sequence. Its cognate antigen is unknown. This specimen comes from a study of blood T cells in healthy people across ages. Together with a sample-barcoded 5' primer, a J-beta primer mix was included in a second PCR lasting about 6 to 11 cycles. Each CDR3 protein is one row after TCRdb ran MiXCR on the 5' RACE reads. The sample consists of approximately 1,700,000 distinct CDR3 sequences, approximately 40% of them appearing once. Germline values: CDR1 MGHRA, CDR2 YSYEKL. V lost 5 bases to trimming and J lost 1 base, with 17 bases between them. This CDR3 has 16 amino acids. Findings and caveats of the study: TCR beta diversity per million T cells fell roughly linearly with age.

This TCR came from a human donor in good health. The V gene is TRBV4-1, the J gene TRBJ2-5; possibly TRBD1 for D (6 bases). Sequenced: blood. Written as DNA, the CDR3 is TGCGCCAGCAGCACCTATCAAGACAGGCCCCAAGAGACCCAGTACTTC. Translation: CASSTYQDRPQETQYF.